The subject of this entry is one TCR beta chain. The target antigen is unknown. The read falls 3 residues short of the CDR3 end, and the missing part is taken from the germline J gene. V lost 6 bases to trimming and J lost 3 bases, with 9 bases between them. CDR1 is SNHLY, CDR2 FYNNEI, per germline. There are 13 residues in the CDR3. This sample was included in a study of T cell clonality in common variable immunodeficiency. The study's findings and limits: Fewer deletions and N-nucleotide insertions were reportedly seen in common variable immunodeficiency TCR beta sequences.

Sequenced by immunoSEQ multiplex PCR; TCRdb stores in-frame clones only, minus some. Listed for the sample are tens of thousands of clones, none seen a single time. Heparinized whole blood, roughly 4.5 to 9 ml, came from each donor. The clonotype originates from a person aged 18 to 75 in good health. The gene calls are TRBV2 and TRBJ2-1; D gene uncertain. Sample: peripheral blood mononuclear cells. The CDR3 bases that were read are TGTGCCAGCAGGGTCGCTATCTACAATGAG. It specifies CASRVAIYNE. The CDR3 as a whole reads CASRVAIYNEQFF.